This T cell receptor (beta chain) came from a study of T cells after yellow fever vaccination. Study findings and constraints: CD4 and CD8 compartments shared a small share of clonotypes, likely from convergent recombination. Weaker, the secondary response had a peak occurring faster, on day 5 versus 15.

TCRdb called the 5' RACE reads again in MiXCR, with one record for every CDR3 protein. Among a few hundred thousand distinct CDR3 sequences listed, approximately 8% were seen once. This clonotype was observed many times. Antigen unknown. The germline V gene has CDR1 LNHDA and CDR2 SQIVND (reference sequence). Trimming cost V 3 bases and J 5 bases, with 17 bases left between them. This CDR3 spans 15 amino acids. V usage is TRBV19 and J usage is TRBJ2-7, with D perhaps TRBD1 or TRBD2 (6 bases each). The TCR originated in a young man who received the YFV17D yellow fever vaccine. This specimen was PBMCs, taken approximately 40 days after the first yellow fever vaccination. The DNA for the CDR3 is TGTGCCAGTAGTATCGGTTGGGGGGCGAGCCACGAGCAGTACTTC. This encodes CASSIGWGASHEQYF.